This is a list of T cell receptor beta chains from one sample in a study of regulatory T cells in long-lasting Graves disease. TCRdb re-called the multiplex PCR reads through MiXCR, storing one row per CDR3 protein. The sample comprises 400,000 to 650,000 distinct CDR3 sequences, about 16% of which are singletons, and 20% to 30% rests with the top ten. The same sample was also used in a study of T cells in Graves' hyperthyroidism and ophthalmopathy.

The specimen was peripheral blood mononuclear cells (PBMCs), collected at new diagnosis, from a patient treated with antithyroid drugs. These receptors all stem from a woman aged 35-65 years with Graves disease. Both conserved end residues are part of each CDR3. D genes are given only for firm matches. Clone size is shown for a subset of rows, as once, few, many or a class of expanded clone.

clone size: -
J gene: TRBJ2-1
V gene: TRBV20-1
D gene: -
CDR3 DNA: TGCAGTGCTAGAGATCTAGTAGTGGGAGATGAGCAGTTCTTC
CDR3 protein: CSARDLVVGDEQFF

clone size: -
J gene: TRBJ1-4
V gene: TRBV7-9
D gene: -
CDR3 DNA: TGTGCCAGCAGCTTAGGGGCAGGGATGGGAGAAAAACTGTTTTTT
CDR3 protein: CASSLGAGMGEKLFF

clone size: -
J gene: TRBJ2-1
V gene: TRBV7-9
D gene: TRBD1
CDR3 DNA: TGTGCCAGCAGCTTACGACAGGGCTCCTACAATGAGCAGTTCTTC
CDR3 protein: CASSLRQGSYNEQFF

clone size: few
J gene: TRBJ1-2
V gene: TRBV19
D gene: TRBD1
CDR3 DNA: TGTGCCAGTAGTTTCAGGGGGCTTGAGTATGGCTACACCTTC
CDR3 protein: CASSFRGLEYGYTF

clone size: few
J gene: TRBJ1-2
V gene: TRBV12-5
D gene: TRBD1
CDR3 DNA: TGTGCTAGTGGTTTCCTGGGACAGGGAGGAGGCTACACCTTC
CDR3 protein: CASGFLGQGGGYTF

clone size: many
J gene: TRBJ2-3
V gene: TRBV11-2
D gene: -
CDR3 DNA: TGTGCCAGCAGCTTAGCCCTATCTACGCAGTATTTT
CDR3 protein: CASSLALSTQYF

clone size: -
J gene: TRBJ1-4
V gene: TRBV19
D gene: -
CDR3 DNA: TGTGCCAGTAGTACGCACAGTGAGATCGAAAAACTGTTTTTT
CDR3 protein: CASSTHSEIEKLFF

clone size: few
J gene: TRBJ1-2
V gene: TRBV28
D gene: -
CDR3 DNA: TGTGCCAGCAGACCCCCGGCGGGGGCGGCCGATGGCTACACCTTC
CDR3 protein: CASRPPAGAADGYTF

clone size: many
J gene: TRBJ2-1
V gene: TRBV11-1
D gene: TRBD1
CDR3 DNA: TGTGCCAGCGAGAACCGGGACAGGGGCAATGAGCAGTTCTTC
CDR3 protein: CASENRDRGNEQFF

clone size: many
J gene: TRBJ2-3
V gene: TRBV13
D gene: -
CDR3 DNA: TGTGCCAGCAGCTCAGCGAAGAGCACAGATACGCAGTATTTT
CDR3 protein: CASSSAKSTDTQYF

clone size: few
J gene: TRBJ2-7
V gene: TRBV18
D gene: -
CDR3 DNA: TGTGCCAGCTCACCACCAAGCTTACCCTACGAGCAGTACTTC
CDR3 protein: CASSPPSLPYEQYF

clone size: many
J gene: TRBJ1-2
V gene: TRBV3-1
D gene: -
CDR3 DNA: TGTGCCAGCAGCCCCCGCGGCTTCGGGCCGAGGGGCGGCTACACCTTC
CDR3 protein: CASSPRGFGPRGGYTF

clone size: many
J gene: TRBJ2-2
V gene: TRBV3-1
D gene: -
CDR3 DNA: TGTGCCAGCAGCCCCTTTGGCGGCACCGGGGAGCTGTTTTTT
CDR3 protein: CASSPFGGTGELFF

clone size: -
J gene: TRBJ2-7
V gene: TRBV20-1
D gene: TRBD2
CDR3 DNA: TGCAGTGCTAGAGTTCCACTAGCGGGGGGATCCGAGCAGTACTTC
CDR3 protein: CSARVPLAGGSEQYF

clone size: -
J gene: TRBJ2-7
V gene: TRBV10-2
D gene: TRBD1
CDR3 DNA: TGCGCCAGCACCGATATCAGGACAGGGAGCGACGAGCAGTACTTC
CDR3 protein: CASTDIRTGSDEQYF

clone size: -
J gene: TRBJ1-2
V gene: TRBV5-1
D gene: TRBD1
CDR3 DNA: TGCGCCAGCAGCTTGGAGGGACAGGGCTATGGCTACACCTTC
CDR3 protein: CASSLEGQGYGYTF

clone size: few
J gene: TRBJ1-3
V gene: TRBV12-3/TRBV12-4
D gene: -
CDR3 DNA: TGTGCCAGCACCCCGACCAGGGGAAACACCATATATTTT
CDR3 protein: CASTPTRGNTIYF

clone size: many
J gene: TRBJ1-2
V gene: TRBV28
D gene: -
CDR3 DNA: TGTGCCAGCAGTTTAACGAAATATGGCTACACCTTC
CDR3 protein: CASSLTKYGYTF

clone size: -
J gene: TRBJ1-1
V gene: TRBV9
D gene: TRBD1
CDR3 DNA: TGTGCCAGCAGCGCAACGACAGGGGCGAGCACTGAAGCTTTCTTT
CDR3 protein: CASSATTGASTEAFF

clone size: few
J gene: TRBJ2-7
V gene: TRBV5-1
D gene: -
CDR3 DNA: TGCGCCAGCAGCCTCGTCGAGCAGTACTTC
CDR3 protein: CASSLVEQYF

clone size: few
J gene: TRBJ2-2
V gene: TRBV6-1
D gene: TRBD1
CDR3 DNA: TGTGCCAGCAGCCCGACAGGGGTTTGGACCGGGGAGCTGTTTTTT
CDR3 protein: CASSPTGVWTGELFF

clone size: many
J gene: TRBJ1-1
V gene: TRBV14
D gene: -
CDR3 DNA: TGTGCCAGCAGCCAAGTAGGGTCACAGGATTTCTTT
CDR3 protein: CASSQVGSQDFF

clone size: -
J gene: TRBJ2-2
V gene: TRBV6-2/TRBV6-3
D gene: -
CDR3 DNA: TGTGCCAGCAGTCCGGGACACTCGGGCGGGGAGCTGTTTTTT
CDR3 protein: CASSPGHSGGELFF

clone size: many
J gene: TRBJ1-2
V gene: TRBV20-1
D gene: -
CDR3 DNA: TGCAGTGCTACCAGGACGGTCGGGGAGGGGAGGGACACCTTC
CDR3 protein: CSATRTVGEGRDTF

clone size: many
J gene: TRBJ2-2
V gene: TRBV12-3/TRBV12-4
D gene: -
CDR3 DNA: TGTGCCAGCAGTCCCGCCCCACGGGGGAGCACCGGGGAGCTGTTTTTT
CDR3 protein: CASSPAPRGSTGELFF

clone size: -
J gene: TRBJ2-1
V gene: TRBV27
D gene: -
CDR3 DNA: TGTGCCAGCAGTTTATCGGTTAAAGGCAATGAGCAGTTCTTC
CDR3 protein: CASSLSVKGNEQFF

clone size: many
J gene: TRBJ2-7
V gene: TRBV3-1
D gene: -
CDR3 DNA: TGTGCCAGCAGCCTTGATCCGGGCGGCGAGCAGTACTTC
CDR3 protein: CASSLDPGGEQYF

clone size: few
J gene: TRBJ1-4
V gene: TRBV15
D gene: TRBD1
CDR3 DNA: TGTGCCACCAGCAGACCGGGGACAGGGAGGTTTGAAAAACTGTTTTTT
CDR3 protein: CATSRPGTGRFEKLFF

clone size: few
J gene: TRBJ1-2
V gene: TRBV5-5
D gene: -
CDR3 DNA: TGTGCCAGCAGCCCAAGCGTCGAGGGGATTAGATTGGGGGGCTACACCTTC
CDR3 protein: CASSPSVEGIRLGGYTF

clone size: -
J gene: TRBJ2-3
V gene: TRBV12-3/TRBV12-4
D gene: TRBD1
CDR3 DNA: TGTGCCAGCAGAAGGGGGCCGGCAGATACGCAGTATTTT
CDR3 protein: CASRRGPADTQYF

clone size: few
J gene: TRBJ2-3
V gene: TRBV5-1
D gene: -
CDR3 DNA: TGCGCCAGCAGCGAACTCCAGGCCCCCACAGATACGCAGTATTTT
CDR3 protein: CASSELQAPTDTQYF

clone size: once
J gene: TRBJ2-7
V gene: TRBV5-1
D gene: -
CDR3 DNA: TGCGCCAGCAGCTTACAGGGATCCACCGGGGAGCAGTACTTC
CDR3 protein: CASSLQGSTGEQYF

clone size: many
J gene: TRBJ1-6
V gene: TRBV11-3
D gene: -
CDR3 DNA: TGTGCCAGCAGCTTAGAGTCGTCAAGCCCCCTCCACTTT
CDR3 protein: CASSLESSSPLHF

clone size: -
J gene: TRBJ2-1
V gene: TRBV6-1
D gene: TRBD2
CDR3 DNA: TGTGCCAGCAATCCCAGCGGGGGGGCTTCCTACAATGAGCAGTTCTTC
CDR3 protein: CASNPSGGASYNEQFF

clone size: many
J gene: TRBJ1-1
V gene: TRBV20-1
D gene: -
CDR3 DNA: TGCAGTGCTAGAGAAGGGGCTAGGAACACTGAAGCTTTCTTT
CDR3 protein: CSAREGARNTEAFF

clone size: many
J gene: TRBJ1-2
V gene: TRBV12-3/TRBV12-4
D gene: -
CDR3 DNA: TGTGCCAGCAGTTTGGGGAGGACGCGCGGCTACACCTTC
CDR3 protein: CASSLGRTRGYTF

clone size: -
J gene: TRBJ2-3
V gene: TRBV28
D gene: TRBD2
CDR3 DNA: TGTGCCAGCCGACCGCCGGGACTAGCGGGAGGTAACACAGATACGCAGTATTTT
CDR3 protein: CASRPPGLAGGNTDTQYF

clone size: -
J gene: TRBJ2-3
V gene: TRBV4-2
D gene: -
CDR3 DNA: TGTGCCAGCAGCAACCTAAAAGGGGGTGATACGCAGTATTTT
CDR3 protein: CASSNLKGGDTQYF

clone size: -
J gene: TRBJ2-4
V gene: TRBV20-1
D gene: -
CDR3 DNA: TGCAGTGCTAGAGATGGACAGTTAGCCAAAAACATTCAGTACTTC
CDR3 protein: CSARDGQLAKNIQYF

clone size: many
J gene: TRBJ1-1
V gene: TRBV3-1
D gene: -
CDR3 DNA: TGTGCCAGCAGCCATTCCGACTCTCCGGGGGCTTTCTTT
CDR3 protein: CASSHSDSPGAFF

clone size: few
J gene: TRBJ1-1
V gene: TRBV3-1
D gene: -
CDR3 DNA: TGTGCCAGCAGCCGTTTAAAGGATTCGATCACTGAAGCTTTCTTT
CDR3 protein: CASSRLKDSITEAFF

clone size: many
J gene: TRBJ1-6
V gene: TRBV3-1
D gene: -
CDR3 DNA: TGTGCCAGCAGTCAGAGTCCAGGGATTGACTCACCCCTCCACTTT
CDR3 protein: CASSQSPGIDSPLHF

clone size: many
J gene: TRBJ1-6
V gene: TRBV28
D gene: TRBD1
CDR3 DNA: TGTGCCAGCACTGTATTGGGACAGGGGACACCCCTCCACTTT
CDR3 protein: CASTVLGQGTPLHF

clone size: many
J gene: TRBJ1-4
V gene: TRBV6-2/TRBV6-3
D gene: -
CDR3 DNA: TGTGCCAGCAGTCGCCCAGACAGGCCCGCAACTAATGAAAAACTGTTTTTT
CDR3 protein: CASSRPDRPATNEKLFF

clone size: many
J gene: TRBJ2-1
V gene: TRBV18
D gene: TRBD2
CDR3 DNA: TGTGCCAGCTCACCCTGGGGGGGACCCTACAATGAGCAGTTCTTC
CDR3 protein: CASSPWGGPYNEQFF

clone size: many
J gene: TRBJ2-7
V gene: TRBV3-1
D gene: -
CDR3 DNA: TGTGCCAGCAGCCAAGATAGGCGCCTCGGGGGCGAGCAGTACTTC
CDR3 protein: CASSQDRRLGGEQYF

clone size: few
J gene: TRBJ2-7
V gene: TRBV11-3
D gene: -
CDR3 DNA: TGTGCCAGCGGCCGAGAGAGCTCCTACGAGCAGTACTTC
CDR3 protein: CASGRESSYEQYF

clone size: -
J gene: TRBJ2-2
V gene: TRBV28
D gene: -
CDR3 DNA: TGTGCCAGCAGGCCCGAGGGGACGGGGACCGGGGAGCTGTTTTTT
CDR3 protein: CASRPEGTGTGELFF

clone size: many
J gene: TRBJ1-1
V gene: TRBV5-1
D gene: -
CDR3 DNA: TGCGCCAGCAGCTTGGAAGGGTCTAACACTGAAGCTTTCTTT
CDR3 protein: CASSLEGSNTEAFF

clone size: many
J gene: TRBJ1-1
V gene: TRBV6-2/TRBV6-3
D gene: -
CDR3 DNA: TGTGCCAGCAGTTACTTCAAACAGAGGAACACTGAAGCTTTCTTT
CDR3 protein: CASSYFKQRNTEAFF

clone size: many
J gene: TRBJ2-5
V gene: TRBV11-2
D gene: -
CDR3 DNA: TGTGCCAGCAGCTTGGTGCTCCAAGAGACCCAGTACTTC
CDR3 protein: CASSLVLQETQYF

clone size: -
J gene: TRBJ2-1
V gene: TRBV5-1
D gene: TRBD1
CDR3 DNA: TGCGCCAGCAGCTTGGGCCGGGGACAGGGGATCCCCTACAATGAGCAGTTCTTC
CDR3 protein: CASSLGRGQGIPYNEQFF

clone size: -
J gene: TRBJ2-3
V gene: TRBV5-1
D gene: -
CDR3 DNA: TGCGCCAGCAGCAAAGCTGGGGGGGCCCTCACAGATACGCAGTATTTT
CDR3 protein: CASSKAGGALTDTQYF

clone size: many
J gene: TRBJ1-2
V gene: TRBV7-9
D gene: TRBD1
CDR3 DNA: TGTGCCAGCAGCTTAGACAGGGGCCTTATTGGCTACACCTTC
CDR3 protein: CASSLDRGLIGYTF

clone size: -
J gene: TRBJ1-3
V gene: TRBV6-2/TRBV6-3
D gene: -
CDR3 DNA: TGTGCCAGCAGTGAAATTTGGCAAGGTGGAAACACCATATATTTT
CDR3 protein: CASSEIWQGGNTIYF

clone size: many
J gene: TRBJ2-3
V gene: TRBV28
D gene: -
CDR3 DNA: TGTGCCAGCAGTTGGGCAGGCGGGGATACGCAGTATTTT
CDR3 protein: CASSWAGGDTQYF

clone size: -
J gene: TRBJ2-2
V gene: TRBV6-1
D gene: -
CDR3 DNA: TGTGCCACTAGGCCCGGGGAGCTGTTTTTT
CDR3 protein: CATRPGELFF

clone size: few
J gene: TRBJ1-4
V gene: TRBV5-1
D gene: -
CDR3 DNA: TGCGCCAGCAGCTTGGCGGCAGGGTATGAGGAAAAACTGTTTTTT
CDR3 protein: CASSLAAGYEEKLFF

clone size: -
J gene: TRBJ1-5
V gene: TRBV3-1
D gene: TRBD1
CDR3 DNA: TGTGCCAGCAGCCAAACGGGACAGGTGGAGCCCCAGCATTTT
CDR3 protein: CASSQTGQVEPQHF